This TCR beta chain came from a study of blood T cells in healthy people across ages. In the study overall: Template switching captured about one barcoded beta molecule per two T cells.

The CDR3 covers 23 residues. Between the trimmed V and J ends, which lost 4 bases and 4 bases, there was a span of 41 bases. Germline V gives CDR1 LGHNA, CDR2 YNFKEQ. Of note for this clonotype: What it binds is not known.

A second PCR, run for about 7 to 11 cycles, used a sample-barcoded 5' primer plus a J-beta primer mix. TCRdb recomputed calls from the 5' RACE reads with MiXCR, one row per CDR3 protein. This table has hundreds of thousands of distinct CDR3 sequences, roughly three fifths appearing once. Study findings and constraints: Unsorted PBMCs ruled out conclusive naive versus antigen-experienced comparison.

The chain joins TRBV4-2 to TRBJ2-7, with D perhaps TRBD1 (5 bases). The source is a man between 35 and 55 years old in good health. The sample taken for sequencing was blood. CDR3 in DNA: TGTGCCAGCAGCCCGGAGACACGGCAAGACAGTCTAAAAAGAGGAGTTTTCGGTTACGAGCAGTACTTC. Translated: CASSPETRQDSLKRGVFGYEQYF.